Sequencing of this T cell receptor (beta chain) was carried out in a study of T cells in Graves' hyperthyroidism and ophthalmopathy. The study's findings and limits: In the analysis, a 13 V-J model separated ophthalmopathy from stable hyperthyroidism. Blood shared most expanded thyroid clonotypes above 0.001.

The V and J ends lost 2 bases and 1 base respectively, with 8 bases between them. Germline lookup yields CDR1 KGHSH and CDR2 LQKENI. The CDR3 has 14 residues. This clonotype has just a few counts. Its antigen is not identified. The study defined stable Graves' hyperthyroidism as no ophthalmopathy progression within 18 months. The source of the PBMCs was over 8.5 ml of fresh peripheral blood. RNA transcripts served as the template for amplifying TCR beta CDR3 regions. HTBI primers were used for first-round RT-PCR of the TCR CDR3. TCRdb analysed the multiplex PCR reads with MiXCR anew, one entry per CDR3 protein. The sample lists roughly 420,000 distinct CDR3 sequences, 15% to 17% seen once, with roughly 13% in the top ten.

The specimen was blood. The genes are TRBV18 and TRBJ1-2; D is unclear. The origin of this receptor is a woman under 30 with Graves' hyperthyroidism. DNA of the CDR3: TGTGCCAGCTCACCAGGGTCGGATAACTATGGCTACACCTTC. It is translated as CASSPGSDNYGYTF.